This T cell receptor (beta chain) derives from a study of molecular identifiers for immune sequencing clone quantification. Using its own MiXCR run on the PCR reads, TCRdb lists one record per CDR3 protein. The table has about 630,000 distinct CDR3 sequences, over 25% seen once. In the case of this clonotype: Its specificity is unknown. A single base separates this from a much larger clone, so it may be a read error.

Sorting selected naive CD8 T cells with a CD8+CD4-CCR7+CD45RA+ phenotype. Study observations and caveats: A single cell's spiked Jurkat TCR RNA was reportedly detectable among approximately 930,000 naive cells.

This sequence was found in a human donor in good health. Some libraries in this study had Jurkat cell RNA spiked in. Input material: naive CD8+ T cells from blood, with Jurkat cell RNA spiked in. As to subset: FACS-sorted CD8+CD4-CCR7+CD45RA+ naive T cells.

CDR3 residues: CASSWGPGTSVREATDTQYF. The CDR3 region has the DNA TGTGCCAGCAGCTGGGGCCCCGGGACTAGCGTGAGAGAAGCCACAGATACGCAGTATTTT. The V call is TRBV7-6, the J call TRBJ2-3; 10 bases fit TRBD2. With V trimmed by 4 bases and J by 2 bases, 18 bases remained unmatched. The germline V gene encodes CDR1 SGHVS and CDR2 FNYEAQ. This CDR3 contains 20 residues. The full variable domain, rest sourced from reference TRBV7-6 and TRBJ2-3, is GAGVSQSPRYKVTKRGQDVALRCDPISGHVSLYWYRQALGQGPEFLTYFNYEAQQDKSGLPNDRFSAERPEGSISTLTIQRTEQRDSAMYRCASSWGPGTSVREATDTQYFGPGTRLTVL.